This note documents a single T cell receptor (beta chain) sequence. Antigen specificity is unknown. Other DNA variants within this sample encode the same CDR3. This specimen belongs to a study of T cell responses to AZD1222 COVID-19 vaccine. Notes on the study in general: In all cases, repertoires were sampled only after the peak T cell response. Spike-wide vaccine-associated CD4 TCRs dominated at 160-218 and 743-854. Vaccination with two AZD1222 doses was followed by a rise in Spike-specific TCR breadth and depth.

Sequencing was performed with immunoSEQ multiplex PCR; in TCRdb, only in-frame clones are kept and a portion is missing. This sample has about 120,000 clones, with nearly 90% found just once. V was shortened by 3 bases and J by 2 bases, with 10 bases between the two germline ends. The germline gives CDR1 MNHEY, CDR2 SMNVEV (reference sequence). This CDR3 spans 14 amino acids. V usage is TRBV27 and J usage is TRBJ1-1, with D possibly being TRBD1 (5 bases). This TCR derives from an adult in good health. The sample was peripheral blood, taken on day 0 of AZD1222 vaccination. As DNA, the CDR3 is TGTGCCAGCAGTTTTAAGGGGCTAAACACTGAAGCTTTCTTT. The encoded protein is CASSFKGLNTEAFF.